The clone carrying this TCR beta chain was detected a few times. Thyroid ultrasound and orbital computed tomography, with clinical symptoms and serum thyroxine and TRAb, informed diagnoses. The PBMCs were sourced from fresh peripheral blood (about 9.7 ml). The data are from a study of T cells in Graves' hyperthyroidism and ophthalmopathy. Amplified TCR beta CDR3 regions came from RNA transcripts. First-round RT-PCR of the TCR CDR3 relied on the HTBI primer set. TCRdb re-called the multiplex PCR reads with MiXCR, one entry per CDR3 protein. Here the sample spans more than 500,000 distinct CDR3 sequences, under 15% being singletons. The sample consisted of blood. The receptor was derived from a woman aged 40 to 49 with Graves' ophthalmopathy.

The CDR3 spells CASSQVGGRVVNGELFF. The CDR3 DNA reads as TGCGCCAGCAGCCAAGTAGGCGGGAGGGTCGTAAACGGGGAGCTGTTTTTT. The gene calls are TRBV4-1 and TRBJ2-2; 9 bases map to TRBD2. Looked up from germline, CDR1 is MGHRA and CDR2 is YSYEKL. The CDR3 has 17 residues. V trimming: 1 base; J trimming: 7 bases; junction bases outside the gene matches: 10.